The 15 T cell receptor beta chains below come from one sample, sequenced in a study of OX40 agonist ivuxolimab in advanced cancers. Sequencing was performed with immunoSEQ multiplex PCR; in TCRdb, only in-frame clones are kept and a portion is missing. The profile shows 50,000 to 65,000 clones, around 93% of them singletons. The sample was CD4+ or CD8+ T cells sorted from blood, taken in a trial of the OX40 agonist ivuxolimab. Receptors originate from an adult with an advanced solid tumor such as melanoma, head and neck, liver or kidney cancer.

Comments on this clone: Relative to the germline gene, one junction end is altered; a read error may explain this. The V and J genes are TRBV29-1 and TRBJ2-7; weak D call: TRBD1 (6 bases). CDR3 size: 11 residues. Germline V gives CDR1 SQVTM, CDR2 ANQGSEA. The CDR3 reads CSVEGGSEQYF. The CDR3 DNA reads as TGCAGCGTGGAAGGGGGTAGCGAGCAGTACTTC.

The chain couples TRBV27 to TRBJ1-3, with TRBD1 matching over 10 bases. The germline gives CDR1 MNHEY, CDR2 SMNVEV (reference sequence). V lost 5 bases to trimming and J lost 3 bases; unmatched junction nucleotides: 4. The CDR3 runs to 15 residues. The CDR3 DNA follows: TGTGCCAGCAGTCCCGGGACAGGGGTTGGAAACACCATATATTTT. As protein: CASSPGTGVGNTIYF.

The J gene is TRBJ2-3, the V gene TRBV6-6; D gene ambiguous. With 3 bases removed from V and 4 bases from J, the gap between germline ends came to 14 bases. The CDR3 has 15 residues. Germline loops: CDR1 MNHNY, CDR2 SVGAGI (reference sequence). CDR3 sequence: CASSYFKDSADTQYF. CDR3 DNA: TGTGCCAGCAGTTATTTTAAGGATTCGGCAGATACGCAGTATTTT.

The V and J genes are TRBV9 and TRBJ2-7, with D perhaps assigned TRBD1 or TRBD2 (6 bases each). This CDR3 contains 13 residues. V was clipped by 4 bases and J by 1 base, with 9 bases between them. CDR1 and CDR2 from the germline V gene are SGDLS and YYNGEE. This CDR3 reads CASSRGGSYEQYF. CDR3 in DNA: TGTGCCAGCAGCAGAGGGGGGTCCTACGAGCAGTACTTC.

The rearrangement links TRBV5-1 to TRBJ2-1; no definite D call. The CDR3 is 12 amino acids. Trimming cost V 0 bases and J 4 bases, with 2 bases left between them. Germline V CDR1 and CDR2: SGHRS, YFSETQ. The CDR3 coding sequence is TGCGCCAGCAGCTTGGTATACAATGAGCAGTTCTTC. Encoded protein: CASSLVYNEQFF.

This chain joins TRBV7-8 and TRBJ1-5; no reliable D call. Looked up from germline, CDR1 is SGHVS and CDR2 is FQNEAQ. Trimming removed 2 bases from V and 3 bases from J, with 17 bases in between. CDR3 length equals 17 residues. The chain's CDR3 is CASSLMAIVLDNQPQHF. CDR3 DNA: TGTGCCAGCAGCTTAATGGCCATAGTTCTGGACAATCAGCCCCAGCATTTT.

The V gene is TRBV5-4, the J gene TRBJ2-1; 10 nucleotides line up with TRBD2. This CDR3 comprises 15 residues. The V gene's germline CDR1 is SGHNT and CDR2 YYREEE (reference sequence). V was clipped by 1 base and J by 3 bases; unmatched bases: 1. CDR3 in DNA: TGTGCCAGCAGCTTGAGCGGGGGGGGCTACAATGAGCAGTTCTTC. This translates into CASSLSGGGYNEQFF.

V and J are TRBV7-6 and TRBJ2-3; D unclear. Germline V gives CDR1 SGHVS, CDR2 FNYEAQ. Trimming removed 3 bases from V and 1 base from J, with 5 bases in between. CDR3 length: 13 amino acids. This CDR3 reads CASSLYGTDTQYF. The CDR3 DNA reads TGTGCCAGCAGCTTGTACGGCACAGATACGCAGTATTTT.

The J gene is TRBJ2-2, the V gene TRBV9, with 7 nucleotides matching TRBD2. With V trimmed by 4 bases and J by 4 bases, 19 bases remained unmatched. This CDR3 has 19 amino acids. Germline CDR1 SGDLS, CDR2 YYNGEE. The CDR3 loop is CASSPFPPGGGALTGELFF. CDR3 DNA sequence: TGTGCCAGCAGCCCCTTTCCTCCGGGAGGCGGTGCCCTCACCGGGGAGCTGTTTTTT.

J is TRBJ2-5 and V is TRBV10-3, with D hard to call. Germline values: CDR1 ENHRY, CDR2 SYGVKD. V shed 3 bases and J shed 3 bases, with 11 bases lying between them. This CDR3 region has 14 residues. The CDR3 DNA is TGTGCCATCAGTGAAGGAACAGCAAAAGAGACCCAGTACTTC. Its translation is CAISEGTAKETQYF.

This chain joins TRBV9 and TRBJ2-1, with D hard to call. This CDR3 is built from 16 residues. V was cut by 0 bases and J by 0 bases, with 10 bases left in between. Germline CDR1 SGDLS, CDR2 YYNGEE. Here the CDR3 DNA reads TGTGCCAGCAGCGTAGCAGGAAGCAGCTCCTACAATGAGCAGTTCTTC. Protein: CASSVAGSSSYNEQFF.

The J gene is TRBJ1-5, the V gene TRBV6-5, with D uncertain. CDR3 size: 13 residues. V lost 0 bases and J 5 bases, leaving 5 bases between the germline ends. Germline loops: CDR1 MNHEY, CDR2 SVGAGI. The CDR3 is CASSYSGYQPQHF. DNA for the CDR3: TGTGCCAGCAGTTACTCCGGGTATCAGCCCCAGCATTTT.

CDR3 protein: CASSVGRGTEAFF. For the CDR3, the DNA is TGTGCCAGCAGCGTAGGGAGGGGCACTGAAGCTTTCTTT. V and J are TRBV9 and TRBJ1-1; weak D call: TRBD1 (5 bases). V was clipped by 0 bases and J by 4 bases, with 7 bases between them. From germline, CDR1 is SGDLS and CDR2 YYNGEE. The CDR3 totals 13 residues.

The genes are TRBV28 and TRBJ2-7; tentatively, D is TRBD1 (6 bases). This CDR3 is built from 14 residues. Germline CDR1 is MDHEN and CDR2 is SYDVKM. The germline V and J ends were trimmed by 4 bases and 5 bases, with 15 bases remaining between them. The CDR3 DNA reads as TGTGCCAGCAGTTGGGACACCTCCCCACACGAGCAGTACTTC. Translating it yields CASSWDTSPHEQYF.

V usage is TRBV7-8 and J usage is TRBJ2-7; 14 bases agree with TRBD2. CDR1 SGHVS and CDR2 FQNEAQ come from the germline V gene. V was clipped by 6 bases and J by 4 bases; unmatched bases: 5. This CDR3 contains 15 residues. CDR3 sequence (DNA): TGTGCCAGCAGACCCGGGACTAGCGGGAGTTACGAGCAGTACTTC. Its protein is CASRPGTSGSYEQYF.